The T cell receptor (beta chain) described here comes from a study of a mutant IDH1 vaccine in newly diagnosed glioma. Overall study: Patients under treatment included roughly 60% males and around 38% females and had a mean age of 40.4 years.

The length of the CDR3 is 16 residues. With 2 bases clipped from V and 7 bases from J, the junction kept 8 bases outside the gene matches. Per the germline V gene, CDR1 is ENHRY and CDR2 is SYGVKD. TCRdb keeps only in-frame clones here, not all; method: immunoSEQ multiplex PCR. The sample carries tens of thousands of clones, around 82% recorded once. Time point denoted: week 5, during vaccination. The study gave 300 ug of mutant IDH1 20-mer peptide per vaccine dose, with topical imiquimod. Notes on this clone: Its antigen is not identified.

The starting material was PBMCs, obtained from a glioma patient whose treatment included an IDH1 peptide vaccine. This receptor was identified in a woman younger than 30 with glioma. Some clones in this sample may be carry-over from other donors' samples. The V gene is TRBV10-3, the J gene TRBJ1-4; TRBD1 agrees at 9 bases. The DNA for the CDR3 is TGTGCCATCAGTGAGCTATCGGGACAGGGCAGTGAAAAACTGTTTTTT. It specifies CAISELSGQGSEKLFF.